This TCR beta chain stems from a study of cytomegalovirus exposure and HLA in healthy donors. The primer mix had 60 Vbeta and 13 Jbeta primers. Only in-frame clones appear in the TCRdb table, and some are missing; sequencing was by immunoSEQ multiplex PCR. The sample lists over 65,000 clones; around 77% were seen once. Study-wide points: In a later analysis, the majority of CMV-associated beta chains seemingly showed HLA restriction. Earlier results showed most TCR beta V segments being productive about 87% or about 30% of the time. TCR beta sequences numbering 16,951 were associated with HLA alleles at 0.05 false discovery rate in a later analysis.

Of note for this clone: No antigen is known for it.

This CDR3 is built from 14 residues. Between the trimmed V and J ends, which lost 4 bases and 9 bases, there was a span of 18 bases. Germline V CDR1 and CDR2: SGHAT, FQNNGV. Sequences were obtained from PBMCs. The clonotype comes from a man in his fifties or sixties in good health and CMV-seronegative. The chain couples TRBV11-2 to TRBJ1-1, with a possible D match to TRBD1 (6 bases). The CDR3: CASSYNRVPFQAFF. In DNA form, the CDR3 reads TGTGCCAGCAGCTATAACAGGGTCCCGTTTCAAGCTTTCTTT.